This TCR beta chain was observed in a study of memory CD4+ T cells and cytomegalovirus serostatus. Study-level information: This sample comes from healthy Belgian adults, under 10 CMV seropositive, about 25 seronegative. Findings and caveats of the study: Of under 200 reported CMV TCRbeta sequences, under 70 were found in memory CD4+ repertoires.

Trimming at V came to 0 bases and at J to 5 bases, leaving 5 bases not matched to a gene. Germline CDR1 reads MRHNA; CDR2 reads SNTAGT. The CDR3 contains 17 residues. This clone was seen only once. What it binds is unknown. Libraries were prepared by immunoSEQ multiplex PCR; TCRdb keeps only in-frame clonotypes and omits some of them. The sample records more than 45,000 clones, around 74% being singletons. The sort gate was single viable CD3+CD4+CD8-CD45RO+ cells for memory CD4+ T cells. CMV serostatus came from serum IgG against pp150, pp28, p38, p52. Total CD4+ T cells were enriched by CD4 positive selection.

The sequencing sample was made of memory CD4+ T cells from blood. The genes are TRBV6-4 and TRBJ2-1; 12 bases agree with TRBD2. The clonotype was recovered from an adult in good health and CMV-seropositive. As DNA, the CDR3 is TGTGCCAGCAGTGACTCGCCTAGCGGGGGGGTTCACAATGAGCAGTTCTTC. Translation: CASSDSPSGGVHNEQFF.